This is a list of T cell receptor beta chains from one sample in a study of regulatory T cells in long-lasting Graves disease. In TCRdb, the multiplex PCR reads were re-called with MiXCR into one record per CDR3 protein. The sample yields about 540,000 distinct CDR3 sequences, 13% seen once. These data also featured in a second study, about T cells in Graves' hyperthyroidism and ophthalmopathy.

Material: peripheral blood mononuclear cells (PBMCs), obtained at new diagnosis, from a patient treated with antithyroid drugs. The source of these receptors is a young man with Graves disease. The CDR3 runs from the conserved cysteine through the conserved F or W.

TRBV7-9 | CASSAPPDYEQYF
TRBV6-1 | CASAILAGVTYEQYF
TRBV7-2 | CASSLDRGETQYF
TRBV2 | CASTRTGGSGYTQYF
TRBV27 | CASSDSRDYNEKLFF
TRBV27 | CASRPTGLLDNEQFF
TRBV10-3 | CATSGEGEAFF
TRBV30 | CAWDGTGLSYEQYF
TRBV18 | CASSPGTPGPHNEQFF
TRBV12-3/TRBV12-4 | CASSWDRGKSEAFF
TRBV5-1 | CASSLAPGILNTGELFF
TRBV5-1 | CASSTGTGGPQETQYF
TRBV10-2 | CASSEGGLPRYGYTF
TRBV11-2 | CASSVGTISYEQYF